Following are 15 T cell receptor beta chains from one sample sequenced in a study of shared clonotypes between healthy human individuals. Positive CCR7 selection of CD45RO-negative cells yielded the naive CD8 cells, and terminally differentiated effector memory CD45RA+ cells were excluded. Profiled with immunoSEQ multiplex PCR; TCRdb holds only in-frame clones, not every one. The data show 560,000 or so clones, about 96% seen once. What was sequenced was naive CD8+ T cells sorted from blood. The receptors here all came from a woman in her twenties or thirties in good health.

This clone was seen only once. Other DNA sequences in the same sample also yield this CDR3. The chain carries TRBV20-1 and TRBJ2-1; 8 bases match TRBD1. Trimming at V came to 8 bases and at J to 7 bases, leaving 1 base not matched to a gene. The V gene's germline CDR1 is DFQATT and CDR2 SNEGSKA (reference sequence). CDR3 length equals 10 residues. The DNA for the CDR3 is TGCAGTTGGACAGGGAATGAGCAGTTCTTC. Translation: CSWTGNEQFF.

The V call is TRBV19, the J call TRBJ1-1, with D possibly TRBD1 on 6 matching bases. The CDR3 extends over 16 amino acids. With 5 bases removed from V and 2 bases from J, the gap between germline ends came to 18 bases. Germline values: CDR1 LNHDA, CDR2 SQIVND (reference sequence). The CDR3: CASSPVRSGVNTEAFF. In DNA, the CDR3 is TGTGCCAGTAGTCCTGTACGGTCAGGGGTTAACACTGAAGCTTTCTTT. Combining the CDR3 with reference TRBV19 and TRBJ1-1 gives the whole variable domain DGGITQSPKYLFRKEGQNVTLSCEQNLNHDAMYWYRQDPGQGLRLIYYSQIVNDFQKGDIAEGYSVSREKKESFPLTVTSAQKNPTAFYLCASSPVRSGVNTEAFFGQGTRLTVV.

This rearrangement joins TRBV11-2 to TRBJ1-2, with D perhaps matching TRBD1 (5 bases). Germline CDR1 is SGHAT and CDR2 is FQNNGV. This CDR3 has 12 amino acids. V was clipped by 4 bases and J by 8 bases, with 11 bases between them. The CDR3 spells CASSSPGGGYTF. In nucleotides, the CDR3 is TGTGCCAGCAGCTCCCCGGGGGGAGGCTACACCTTC.

This chain links TRBV19 with TRBJ2-5; 12 bases fit TRBD2. The CDR3 has 16 residues. The germline gives CDR1 LNHDA, CDR2 SQIVND (reference sequence). V dropped 3 bases and J dropped 5; count of bases not matched to a gene: 7. The CDR3 region is CASSIRTSGIEETQYF. The CDR3 DNA reads as TGTGCCAGTAGTATCAGGACTAGCGGGATAGAGGAGACCCAGTACTTC. Together with reference TRBV19 and TRBJ2-5, the CDR3 gives the full variable domain: DGGITQSPKYLFRKEGQNVTLSCEQNLNHDAMYWYRQDPGQGLRLIYYSQIVNDFQKGDIAEGYSVSREKKESFPLTVTSAQKNPTAFYLCASSIRTSGIEETQYFGPGTRLLVL.

V and J are TRBV15 and TRBJ2-7; D is possibly TRBD1 (5 bases). The CDR3 contains 13 residues. CDR1 and CDR2 from the germline V gene are LNHNV and YYDKDF (reference sequence). The germline V and J ends were trimmed by 3 bases and 3 bases, with 9 bases remaining between them. The chain's CDR3 is CATSSSDSYEQYF. DNA for the CDR3: TGTGCCACCAGCAGCTCCGACAGCTACGAGCAGTACTTC.

The chain is built from TRBV9 and TRBJ2-7, with 7 bases that match TRBD2. V dropped 2 bases and J dropped 3; count of bases not matched to a gene: 8. The germline gives CDR1 SGDLS, CDR2 YYNGEE. The length of the CDR3 is 15 residues. The CDR3 region has the DNA TGTGCCAGCAGCGTCCGTGCGGGAGTCGGCTACGAGCAGTACTTC. Translating gives CASSVRAGVGYEQYF.

The V call is TRBV27, the J call TRBJ1-5; no firm D call. The CDR3 consists of 14 residues. In germline, CDR1 is MNHEY, CDR2 SMNVEV (reference sequence). The V end was cut by 5 bases, the J end by 4 bases, with 12 bases between. The CDR3 loop is CASSAGSLNQPQHF. CDR3 nucleotide sequence: TGTGCCAGCAGTGCCGGGTCCTTGAATCAGCCCCAGCATTTT.

The chain joins TRBV11-2 to TRBJ1-1; the D is unclear. The ends were cut back, 4 bases at V and 2 bases at J, with 14 bases in the middle. This CDR3 spans 15 amino acids. Germline V gene sequence: CDR1 SGHAT, CDR2 FQNNGV. CDR3 bases: TGTGCCAGCAGCTCCAGAATGCTTAGAAACACTGAAGCTTTCTTT. Translating gives CASSSRMLRNTEAFF.

Worth noting for this clone: Other nucleotide sequences from this sample produce the same CDR3. The chain combines TRBV29-1 with TRBJ2-6; D not resolved. The V and J ends lost 4 bases and 0 bases respectively, with 4 bases between them. Germline V gene lookup returns CDR1 SQVTM and CDR2 ANQGSEA. This CDR3 spans 13 amino acids. The CDR3 DNA sequence: TGCAGCGTTGTCGTCTCTGGGGCCAACGTCCTGACTTTC. It yields the protein CSVVVSGANVLTF.

This clone has only one observation. The V call is TRBV28, the J call TRBJ1-3; 7 nucleotides align to TRBD1. This CDR3 comprises 17 residues. V lost 6 bases and J lost 4; bases outside the gene matches: 15. Germline lookup yields CDR1 MDHEN and CDR2 SYDVKM. The CDR3 protein is CASSPSTGTVKGNTIYF. In DNA form, the CDR3 reads TGTGCCAGCAGCCCATCTACCGGGACAGTGAAAGGAAACACCATATATTTT.

About this clone itself: Other nucleotide sequences from this sample produce the same CDR3. V is TRBV9 and J is TRBJ2-2; 11 positions agree with TRBD2. The junction had 4 bases not matched to a gene; V was cut back by 4 bases and J by 5 bases. The germline gives CDR1 SGDLS, CDR2 YYNGEE. The length of the CDR3 is 15 residues. The CDR3 sequence: CASSPRTSGTGELFF. In DNA form, the CDR3 reads TGTGCCAGCAGCCCACGGACTAGCGGGACCGGGGAGCTGTTTTTT.

The rearrangement uses TRBV28 and TRBJ1-5; 9 bases are shared with TRBD1. CDR3 length equals 17 residues. V trimming: 3 bases; J trimming: 3 bases; junction bases outside the gene matches: 9. The V gene's germline CDR1 is MDHEN and CDR2 SYDVKM. The CDR3 DNA follows: TGTGCCAGCAGTTTCACCGGGACAGGGTATTACAATCAGCCCCAGCATTTT. Protein: CASSFTGTGYYNQPQHF.

The V call is TRBV15, the J call TRBJ1-6, with D possibly being TRBD1 (5 bases). Per the germline V gene, CDR1 is LNHNV and CDR2 is YYDKDF (reference sequence). The CDR3 sequence is 14 residues long. With 0 bases removed from V and 5 bases from J, the gap between germline ends came to 5 bases. CDR3 loop: CATSRDRDNSPLHF. In DNA, the CDR3 is TGTGCCACCAGCAGAGACAGGGATAATTCACCCCTCCACTTT.

The rearrangement joins TRBV6-1 to TRBJ2-7, with D unresolved. This CDR3 is built from 14 residues. Trimming took 6 bases from V and 2 from J, leaving 14 bases between them. The germline CDR1 and CDR2 sequences are MNHNS and SASEGT. The CDR3 reads CASSTTQATYEQYF. CDR3 nucleotide sequence: TGTGCCAGCAGCACGACCCAGGCTACCTACGAGCAGTACTTC.

This chain connects TRBV4-1 to TRBJ1-3; D may be TRBD1 (5 bases). V shed 0 bases and J shed 2 bases, with 8 bases lying between them. CDR3 size: 15 residues. Germline CDR1 is MGHRA and CDR2 is YSYEKL. In DNA form, the CDR3 reads TGCGCCAGCAGCCAAGAGGGGGACCCTGGAAACACCATATATTTT. Translating it yields CASSQEGDPGNTIYF.